The 25 T cell receptor beta chains below all came from one sample that was sequenced in a study of CD8+ T cells in alopecia areata. It was cDNA, reverse transcribed from extracted RNA, that served as the sequencing template. Only in-frame clones appear in the TCRdb table, and some are missing; sequencing was by immunoSEQ multiplex PCR. The table includes 170,000 or so clones, around 60% detected once. The material sequenced was CD4+ T cells sorted from blood, taken at week 0. The receptors shown here come from a human donor with alopecia areata.

The chain is built from TRBV6-6 and TRBJ1-1; possibly TRBD1 for D (6 bases). V was shortened by 6 bases and J by 2 bases, with 16 bases between the two germline ends. The CDR3 is 15 residues long. Germline V CDR1 and CDR2: MNHNY, SVGAGI (reference sequence). DNA of the CDR3: TGTGCCAGCAGCTCCCCCGGCAGGGGTAACACTGAAGCTTTCTTT. It codes for CASSSPGRGNTEAFF.

This clone was detected only a few times. The gene calls are TRBV19 and TRBJ1-1; no firm D call. CDR3 length equals 13 residues. From germline, CDR1 is LNHDA and CDR2 SQIVND (reference sequence). Trimming took off 5 bases at V and 3 bases at J, with 10 bases between the two ends. The chain's CDR3 is CASSEGPDTEAFF. CDR3 nucleotide sequence: TGTGCCAGTAGTGAAGGACCTGACACTGAAGCTTTCTTT.

The chain uses TRBV4-1 and TRBJ2-7; 9 positions match TRBD1. Trimming at V came to 0 bases and at J to 0 bases, leaving 3 bases not matched to a gene. The CDR3 contains 16 residues. Germline V gene lookup returns CDR1 MGHRA and CDR2 YSYEKL. DNA of the CDR3: TGCGCCAGCAGCCAAGAGGGACAGGGTTACTCCTACGAGCAGTACTTC. It yields the protein CASSQEGQGYSYEQYF.

The V gene is TRBV3-1 (or the pseudogene TRBV3-2), the J gene TRBJ2-5; D is possibly TRBD1 or TRBD2 (5 bases each). This CDR3 has 9 residues. The V gene's germline CDR1 is LGHDT and CDR2 YNNKEL (reference sequence). The V and J ends lost 8 bases and 12 bases respectively, with 10 bases between them. As DNA, the CDR3 is TGTGCCAGCCGGGACGGGGAGTACTTC. Protein sequence: CASRDGEYF.

The chain employs TRBV29-1 and TRBJ2-5, with unresolved D. The V end lost 0 bases, the J end lost 5 bases, and 16 bases lay between the germline ends. The germline V gene has CDR1 SQVTM and CDR2 ANQGSEA. The CDR3 has 15 residues. The CDR3 nucleotides read TGCAGCGTTGAAGACACGGCTGTACACTTGGAGACCCAGTACTTC. Translating gives CSVEDTAVHLETQYF.

The J gene is TRBJ2-5, the V gene TRBV7-8, with D perhaps matching TRBD2 (6 bases). This CDR3 is built from 17 residues. CDR1 and CDR2 from the germline V gene are SGHVS and FQNEAQ. V lost 2 bases to trimming and J lost 4 bases, with 20 bases between them. The CDR3 region is CASSLSVAAGNLETQYF. In nucleotides, the CDR3 is TGTGCCAGCAGCTTATCGGTAGCGGCGGGGAACTTAGAGACCCAGTACTTC.

The V gene is TRBV7-2, the J gene TRBJ1-5; D gene unclear. V dropped 5 bases and J dropped 9 bases, with 20 bases sitting between them. Germline CDR1 reads SGHTA; CDR2 reads FQGNSA. The CDR3 totals 15 residues. CDR3 sequence (DNA): TGTGCCAGCAGCACGGAGCGAGGGTCGGTTTGGCCCCAGCATTTT. Protein sequence: CASSTERGSVWPQHF.

The J gene is TRBJ2-7, the V gene TRBV18; the match to TRBD1 covers 9 bases. The V and J ends lost 1 base and 4 bases, in that order; junction bases with no gene match: 8. This CDR3 contains 16 residues. CDR1 is KGHSH, CDR2 LQKENI, per germline. CDR3 nucleotide sequence: TGTGCCAGCTCACCACTTCCTGGGACAGGGTGGTACGAGCAGTACTTC. Its protein product is CASSPLPGTGWYEQYF.

This chain links TRBV5-1 with TRBJ2-5, with no clear D. Germline V CDR1 and CDR2: SGHRS, YFSETQ. Deletions cut 6 bases from V and 5 bases from J, with 14 bases between. This CDR3 is 13 amino acids long. CDR3 loop: CASTVGTRETQYF. The CDR3 bases are TGCGCCAGCACGGTTGGAACTCGGGAGACCCAGTACTTC.

This clone has only a few counts. The chain couples TRBV5-4 to TRBJ2-1, with TRBD2 matching over 10 bases. V dropped 4 bases and J dropped 7; count of bases not matched to a gene: 8. This CDR3 contains 15 residues. Germline values: CDR1 SGHNT, CDR2 YYREEE (reference sequence). CDR3 sequence (DNA): TGTGCCAGCAGCCCAGCGGGGGGGCTCAGGAATGAGCAGTTCTTC. Amino acids: CASSPAGGLRNEQFF.

The chain uses TRBV4-1 and TRBJ1-2; D gene ambiguous. The V gene's germline CDR1 is MGHRA and CDR2 YSYEKL. V gave up 0 bases and J gave up 0 bases, with 5 bases separating them. The CDR3 extends over 14 amino acids. CDR3 residues: CASSQDHTNYGYTF. The CDR3 DNA reads as TGCGCCAGCAGCCAAGATCACACTAACTATGGCTACACCTTC.

The rearrangement links TRBV11-3 to TRBJ1-1; maybe TRBD1 (5 bases). V was trimmed by 3 bases and J by 1 base, leaving 6 bases between them. This CDR3 region has 13 residues. Germline lookup yields CDR1 SGHNT and CDR2 YENEEA. The CDR3, as DNA: TGTGCCAGCAGCTTCGGGGGGAACACTGAAGCTTTCTTT. Protein product: CASSFGGNTEAFF.

The chain combines TRBV18 with TRBJ1-5; TRBD1 matches 8 bases. Germline V lookup: CDR1 KGHSH, CDR2 LQKENI. Trimming cost V 3 bases and J 1 base; bases outside gene matches: 2. This CDR3 is 15 amino acids long. The DNA for the CDR3 is TGTGCCAGCTCACCGACAGGGGCCAGCAATCAGCCCCAGCATTTT. Its protein is CASSPTGASNQPQHF.

The genes are TRBV30 and TRBJ1-2; the D is unclear. Germline-derived CDR1 and CDR2 are GTSNPN and SVGIG (reference sequence). The CDR3 covers 10 residues. V dropped 6 bases and J dropped 13 bases, with 15 bases sitting between them. CDR3 loop: CACDTASCTF. CDR3 nucleotides: TGTGCCTGCGATACGGCGTCTTGCACCTTC.

Only a few counts were recorded for this clone. The chain uses TRBV12-5 and TRBJ2-5; D is unclear. The V and J ends lost 3 bases and 5 bases respectively, with 4 bases between them. The CDR3 extends over 11 amino acids. Germline V gives CDR1 LGHNT, CDR2 FRNRAP. The CDR3 spells CASGLSETQYF. The CDR3 DNA reads TGTGCTAGTGGTTTATCGGAGACCCAGTACTTC.

This clone showed up just a few times. J is TRBJ2-3 and V is TRBV5-6; 9 positions agree with TRBD1. V dropped 4 bases and J dropped 8; count of bases not matched to a gene: 5. Germline assignment: CDR1 SGHDT and CDR2 YYEEEE. The CDR3 runs 13 residues. CDR3 coding DNA: TGTGCCAGCAGCCGGGACAGGGAGGCTACGCAGTATTTT. Protein product: CASSRDREATQYF.

This chain links TRBV7-2 with TRBJ2-7, with 7 bases matching TRBD2. This CDR3 contains 14 residues. J lost 2 bases, V lost 6 bases, and 7 bases had no gene match. CDR1 is SGHTA, CDR2 FQGNSA, per germline. The CDR3 reads CASRSSGDAYEQYF. CDR3 sequence (DNA): TGTGCCAGCAGGTCCAGCGGGGATGCCTACGAGCAGTACTTC.

This chain links TRBV27 with TRBJ2-7, with D maybe TRBD1 (6 bases). The CDR3 is 12 amino acids. The V gene's germline CDR1 is MNHEY and CDR2 SMNVEV (reference sequence). V lost 5 bases, J lost 7 bases, and 12 bases lay in between. For the CDR3, the DNA is TGTGCCAGCAGTATCCATCAGGGGGAGCAGTACTTC. This encodes CASSIHQGEQYF.

The chain is built from TRBV2 and TRBJ2-5; 12 bases fit TRBD2. The CDR3 is 15 residues long. CDR1 is SNHLY and CDR2 is FYNNEI in the germline V gene. V was clipped by 5 bases and J by 3 bases; unmatched bases: 4. CDR3: CASSLRLAGEETQYF. The CDR3 DNA sequence: TGTGCCAGCAGTCTTCGACTAGCGGGGGAAGAGACCCAGTACTTC.

V usage is TRBV27 and J usage is TRBJ2-3; D perhaps matches TRBD2 (5 bases). Germline V lookup: CDR1 MNHEY, CDR2 SMNVEV (reference sequence). The V end lost 2 bases, the J end lost 2 bases, and 17 bases lay between the germline ends. The CDR3 sequence is 17 residues long. The CDR3 nucleotides are TGTGCCAGCAGTTTAGGTCGAGGTCGTCTAGCCACAGATACGCAGTATTTT. This encodes CASSLGRGRLATDTQYF.

The CDR3 sequence: CASSFRMNTEAFF. The CDR3 DNA reads as TGTGCCAGCAGCTTTAGGATGAACACTGAAGCTTTCTTT. This chain connects TRBV11-2 to TRBJ1-1; no definite D call. The CDR3 runs to 13 residues. Trimming cost V 3 bases and J 0 bases, with 5 bases left between them. CDR1 and CDR2 (germline): SGHAT, FQNNGV.

This chain joins TRBV5-1 and TRBJ2-1, with 7 bases aligning to TRBD1. CDR3 length: 14 residues. Germline CDR1 reads SGHRS; CDR2 reads YFSETQ. J lost 8 bases, V lost 6 bases, and 11 bases had no gene match. The CDR3 loop is CASTPGQPMDEQFF. The CDR3 DNA reads as TGCGCCAGCACCCCGGGACAGCCGATGGATGAGCAGTTCTTC. The full variable domain, with the rest looked up from reference TRBV5-1 and TRBJ2-1, is KAGVTQTPRYLIKTRGQQVTLSCSPISGHRSVSWYQQTPGQGLQFLFEYFSETQRNKGNFPGRFSGRQFSNSRSEMNVSTLELGDSALYLCASTPGQPMDEQFFGPGTRLTVL.

V gene TRBV5-6 combines with J gene TRBJ2-5; D unresolved. Germline lookup yields CDR1 SGHDT and CDR2 YYEEEE. V lost 2 bases to trimming and J lost 1 base, with 6 bases between them. The CDR3 spans 13 residues. The chain's CDR3 is CASSFYTQETQYF. The CDR3 DNA reads as TGTGCCAGCAGCTTCTATACCCAAGAGACCCAGTACTTC.

This clone was found a few times. The rearrangement joins TRBV10-3 to TRBJ1-2; a possible D gene is TRBD1 (6 bases). Germline V gene data show CDR1 as ENHRY and CDR2 as SYGVKD. The CDR3 length is 13 residues. The germline V and J ends were trimmed by 7 bases and 2 bases, with 11 bases remaining between them. Here the CDR3 DNA reads TGTGCCATCAACCAAGACAGGAACTATGGCTACACCTTC. It encodes CAINQDRNYGYTF.

The V gene is TRBV4-1, the J gene TRBJ1-5, with 8 positions matching TRBD1. The CDR3 contains 13 residues. Trimming took 3 bases from V and 7 from J; bases not matched to a gene: 2. Germline V CDR1 and CDR2: MGHRA, YSYEKL. The CDR3 spells CASSQTGDQPQHF. The CDR3 nucleotides read TGCGCCAGCAGCCAGACAGGGGACCAGCCCCAGCATTTT.